This entry features one TCR beta chain sequence. Among Cohort 3 donors, those recovered had two negative PCRs, clearance, or symptom resolution. This sample was included in a study of blood T cell repertoires in COVID-19. Study-wide context: From T cells, B-cell-depleted T cells, or PBMCs came the material, which was cDNA or gDNA.

The V end was cut by 6 bases, the J end by 6 bases, with 14 bases between. The germline V gene encodes CDR1 MDHEN and CDR2 SYDVKM. The CDR3 is 13 residues long. The method was immunoSEQ multiplex PCR; TCRdb's version includes in-frame clones alone and lacks a portion of them. The repertoire holds about 330,000 clones, with more than 75% as singletons. The clonotype originates from a young woman who had recovered from COVID-19. V usage is TRBV28 and J usage is TRBJ1-1, with a weak D call TRBD1 (6 bases). Sequencing input: PBMCs or T cells enriched from blood (not recorded which). CDR3 amino acids: CASSLNRAAEAFF. The CDR3 DNA reads as TGTGCCAGCAGCTTAAACAGGGCCGCTGAAGCTTTCTTT. The full variable domain, completed using reference TRBV28 and TRBJ1-1, is DVKVTQSSRYLVKRTGEKVFLECVQDMDHENMFWYRQDPGLGLRLIYFSYDVKMKEKGDIPEGYSVSREKKERFSLILESASTNQTSMYLCASSLNRAAEAFFGQGTRLTVV.